The 2 T cell receptor beta chains below come from one sample, sequenced in a study of neurological immune-mediated disorders. Using its own MiXCR run on the 5' RACE reads, TCRdb lists one record per CDR3 protein. The sample records some 48,000 distinct CDR3 sequences, less than 6% being singletons. Source material: CD4+ T cells from blood. Receptors originate from a young woman with multiple sclerosis.

This clonotype was counted between two and nine times. The rearrangement uses TRBV5-4 and TRBJ2-5; D is uncertain. Germline V gene lookup returns CDR1 SGHNT and CDR2 YYREEE (reference sequence). V shed 2 bases and J shed 5 bases, with 13 bases lying between them. The CDR3 has 14 amino acids. The CDR3 here is CASSFRTERETQYF. The CDR3 region has the DNA TGTGCCAGCAGCTTCCGGACGGAACGTGAGACCCAGTACTTC.

This clonotype was picked up many times. The chain links TRBV25-1 to TRBJ2-6; D gene unclear. This CDR3 contains 16 residues. Germline V gene sequence: CDR1 MGHDK, CDR2 SYGVNS. The V end lost 4 bases, the J end lost 0 bases, and 10 bases lay between the germline ends. The CDR3 protein is CASSGSFDSGANVLTF. In DNA, the CDR3 is TGTGCCAGCAGTGGGTCTTTTGACTCTGGGGCCAACGTCCTGACTTTC.